The sequence of this T cell receptor (beta chain) was determined in a study of T cell changes during pregnancy in multiple sclerosis (dated by TCRdb to the late 2010s). With regard to the full study: The study examined how the T cell repertoire changed over the course of pregnancy in women with multiple sclerosis.

The library came from the immunoSEQ multiplex PCR assay. This is the immuneACCESS table as TCRdb keeps it, with only in-frame sequences that have V and J called. A part of the clones is gone; compared with another copy, unresolved V genes explain less than half, and the rest is unexplained. The table for this sample lists tens of thousands of clones; 91% of them were counted only once. 0.6% to 0.8% of the sample lies in the top ten. This clone was seen more than once but under ten times. Its antigen remains undetermined. No much larger clone exists at a distance of one base, and base qualities are not known. V is shortened by 1 base, J by 4 bases, and the region joining them spans 11 bases. Its CDR3 holds 15 amino acids, cysteine through phenylalanine. Only the CDR3 part of the read is kept: 45 bases, read in frame from the first base. Via the germline V gene, CDR1 is SGHTA and CDR2 FQGNSA.

The starting material was peripheral blood, obtained in the third trimester of pregnancy. This clonotype was sampled from a female donor in good health, enrolled as a control in a pregnancy study. This receptor chain uses TRBV7-2 and TRBJ1-5; tentative D gene TRBD1, with 5 bases matching. The CDR3 protein sequence reads: CASSLVLGGNQPQHF. The DNA reads as follows: TGTGCCAGCAGCTTAGTGCTGGGGGGGAATCAGCCCCAGCATTTT.